This TCR beta chain was identified in a study of CD8 T cells in Susac syndrome. RNA totalling about 0.5 to 1 ug underwent reverse transcription with random hexamers. TCRdb re-called the immunoSEQ multiplex PCR reads through MiXCR, storing one row per CDR3 protein. Of about 66,000 distinct CDR3 sequences in the sample, over 85% are singletons; the top ten hold under 0.6%. The CDR3 contains 13 residues. Trimming pared 5 bases from V and 6 bases from J, leaving 11 bases between. Sequencing was done on a sample of CD8+ T cells from PBMCs. V and J are TRBV12-3 or TRBV12-4 and TRBJ2-1, with a possible D match to TRBD1 (6 bases). This receptor was taken from a human donor with multiple sclerosis. This CDR3 reads CASSTGQLNEQFF. The CDR3, as DNA: TGTGCCAGCAGTACTGGACAGCTCAATGAGCAGTTCTTC.